The rows below give T cell receptor beta chains drawn from one sample of a study of patients and donors after allogeneic stem cell transplantation. TCRdb reprocessed the RT-PCR reads with MiXCR, giving one entry per CDR3 protein. The data show about 72,000 distinct CDR3 sequences, 26% seen once. Sample: blood, either unsorted or a sorted T cell fraction (not recorded which). These receptors all stem from a human donor who was either an allogeneic HSCT recipient or a stem cell or donor lymphocyte infusion donor (not recorded which). It is not recorded whose cells these are; they may come from a transplant donor. Each CDR3 is given with its conserved first and last residue. D genes are given only for firm matches. Expanded clones are given a class, and other clones once, few, many or no size at all.

v_gene: TRBV12-3/TRBV12-4
len: 13
j_gene: TRBJ2-7
d_gene: NA
abundance: few
CDR3nt: TGTGCCAGCAGTTTCGTCCCCAACTACGAGCAGTACTTC
CDR3aa: CASSFVPNYEQYF

v_gene: TRBV12-3/TRBV12-4
len: 14
j_gene: TRBJ2-7
d_gene: TRBD1
abundance: NA
CDR3nt: TGTGCCAGCAGGGCAGGGACAGGGACCTACGAGCAGTACTTC
CDR3aa: CASRAGTGTYEQYF

v_gene: TRBV27
len: 14
j_gene: TRBJ1-5
d_gene: NA
abundance: NA
CDR3nt: TGTGCTTTGGGTCCCCCCGTAGGGAATCAGCCCCAGCATTTT
CDR3aa: CALGPPVGNQPQHF

v_gene: TRBV7-2
len: 15
j_gene: TRBJ2-3
d_gene: TRBD2
abundance: NA
CDR3nt: TGTGCCAGCAGCTTAGTGGCGGGAGGGGCAGATACGCAGTATTTT
CDR3aa: CASSLVAGGADTQYF

v_gene: TRBV5-1
len: 13
j_gene: TRBJ2-7
d_gene: NA
abundance: once
CDR3nt: TGCGCCAGCAGCTTGGCAGGACCGATACTGAAGTACTTC
CDR3aa: CASSLAGPILKYF

v_gene: TRBV4-1
len: 15
j_gene: TRBJ2-5
d_gene: TRBD2
abundance: few
CDR3nt: TGCGCCAGCAGCCAAGGGGCGGGGGTAGAAGAGACCCAGTACTTC
CDR3aa: CASSQGAGVEETQYF

v_gene: TRBV20-1
len: 14
j_gene: TRBJ1-4
d_gene: NA
abundance: few
CDR3nt: TGCAGTGCTAGAGTGGGACAAAAAAAGAGAAAACTGTTTTTT
CDR3aa: CSARVGQKKRKLFF

v_gene: TRBV29-1
len: 12
j_gene: TRBJ2-7
d_gene: NA
abundance: few
CDR3nt: TGCAGCGTTGGGCAGATCGGCTACGAGCAGTACTTC
CDR3aa: CSVGQIGYEQYF

v_gene: TRBV9
len: 19
j_gene: TRBJ1-4
d_gene: NA
abundance: NA
CDR3nt: TGTGCCAGCAGCGTCCCCAGGGAAGGATCGTATACAACTAATGAAAAACTGTTTTTT
CDR3aa: CASSVPREGSYTTNEKLFF

v_gene: TRBV12-5
len: 14
j_gene: TRBJ1-2
d_gene: NA
abundance: few
CDR3nt: TGTGCTAGTGGTTTGATCACCGTTCTTCGAGGCTACACCTTC
CDR3aa: CASGLITVLRGYTF

v_gene: TRBV5-8
len: 13
j_gene: TRBJ2-7
d_gene: NA
abundance: few
CDR3nt: TGTGCCAGCAGCTTGGTCCTCTCCTACGAGCAGTACTTC
CDR3aa: CASSLVLSYEQYF

v_gene: TRBV2
len: 13
j_gene: TRBJ2-5
d_gene: NA
abundance: NA
CDR3nt: TGTGCCAGCAGTGACAACAGGGAAGAGACCCAGTACTTC
CDR3aa: CASSDNREETQYF

v_gene: TRBV20-1
len: 13
j_gene: TRBJ1-3
d_gene: NA
abundance: few
CDR3nt: TGCAGTGCCCAAAACGAAGCCCAGAACACCATATATTTT
CDR3aa: CSAQNEAQNTIYF

v_gene: TRBV10-3
len: 13
j_gene: TRBJ2-1
d_gene: NA
abundance: few
CDR3nt: TGTGCCATCAGTGAAGGGTTTCACAATGAGCAGTTCTTC
CDR3aa: CAISEGFHNEQFF

v_gene: TRBV10-3
len: 13
j_gene: TRBJ2-7
d_gene: TRBD1
abundance: NA
CDR3nt: TGTGCCATCAGTGACTCAGGGACAGCGAGCATGTACTTC
CDR3aa: CAISDSGTASMYF

v_gene: TRBV29-1
len: 13
j_gene: TRBJ1-2
d_gene: NA
abundance: NA
CDR3nt: TGCAGCGTTGAAACAACGGAGAACTATGGCTACACCTTC
CDR3aa: CSVETTENYGYTF

v_gene: TRBV7-7
len: 13
j_gene: TRBJ2-5
d_gene: TRBD2
abundance: NA
CDR3nt: TGTGCCAGCAGCTTTAATAGCGGGGAGACCCAGTACTTC
CDR3aa: CASSFNSGETQYF

v_gene: TRBV25-1
len: 14
j_gene: TRBJ1-6
d_gene: NA
abundance: NA
CDR3nt: TGTGCCAGCTCGGTGGGGGGACAAGTTTCACCCCTCCACTTT
CDR3aa: CASSVGGQVSPLHF

v_gene: TRBV11-3
len: 15
j_gene: TRBJ2-1
d_gene: NA
abundance: few
CDR3nt: TGTGCCAGCAGCCCGCCTTGGGGAGCCGTCAATGAGCAGTTCTTC
CDR3aa: CASSPPWGAVNEQFF